The clone carrying this T cell receptor (beta chain) showed up many times. TCRdb itself ran the 5' RACE reads through MiXCR, one entry per CDR3 protein. The sample includes 550,000 to 700,000 distinct CDR3 sequences, around a sixth of them seen just once. There are 12 residues in the CDR3. V was cut by 4 bases and J by 3 bases, with 8 bases left in between. The germline V gene has CDR1 SGHRS and CDR2 YFSETQ. These data are taken from a study of T-cell memory formation after mild COVID-19. Sequenced material: PBMCs or a T cell subset sorted from them (not recorded which). The gene calls are TRBV5-1 and TRBJ2-7; tentative D call: TRBD2 (6 bases). The clonotype was recovered from an adult woman who had mild COVID-19 (a few samples of this study predate the infection). Cell type and time point are not known. The CDR3 protein is CASSPSDYEQYF. The CDR3 DNA sequence: TGCGCCAGCAGCCCTAGCGACTACGAGCAGTACTTC.